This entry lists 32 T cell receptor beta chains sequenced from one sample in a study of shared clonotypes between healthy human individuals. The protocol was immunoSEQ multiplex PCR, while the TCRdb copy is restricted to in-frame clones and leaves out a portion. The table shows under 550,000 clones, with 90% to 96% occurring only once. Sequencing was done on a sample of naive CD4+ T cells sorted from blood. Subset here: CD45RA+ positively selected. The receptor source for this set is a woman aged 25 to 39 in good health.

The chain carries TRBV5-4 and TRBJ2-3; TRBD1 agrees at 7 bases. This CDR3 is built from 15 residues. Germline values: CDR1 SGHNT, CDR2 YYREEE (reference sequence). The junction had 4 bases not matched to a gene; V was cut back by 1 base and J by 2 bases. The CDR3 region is CASSLPGQFTDTQYF. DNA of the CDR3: TGTGCCAGCAGCTTGCCGGGACAGTTCACAGATACGCAGTATTTT.

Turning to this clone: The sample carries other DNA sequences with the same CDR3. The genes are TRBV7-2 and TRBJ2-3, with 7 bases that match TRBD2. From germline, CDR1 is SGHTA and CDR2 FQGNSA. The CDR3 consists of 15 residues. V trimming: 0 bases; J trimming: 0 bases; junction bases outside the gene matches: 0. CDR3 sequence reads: CASSLAGGSTDTQYF. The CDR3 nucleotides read TGTGCCAGCAGCTTAGCGGGGGGGAGCACAGATACGCAGTATTTT.

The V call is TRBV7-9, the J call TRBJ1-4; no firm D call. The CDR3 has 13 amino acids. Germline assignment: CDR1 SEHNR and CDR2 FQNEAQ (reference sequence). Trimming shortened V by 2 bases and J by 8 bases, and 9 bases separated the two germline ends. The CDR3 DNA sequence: TGTGCCAGCAGCTTATCGAGTGACGAAAAACTGTTTTTT. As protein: CASSLSSDEKLFF. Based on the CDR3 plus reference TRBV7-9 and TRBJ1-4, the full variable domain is DTGVSQNPRHKITKRGQNVTFRCDPISEHNRLYWYRQTLGQGPEFLTYFQNEAQLEKSRLLSDRFSAERPKGSFSTLEIQRTEQGDSAMYLCASSLSSDEKLFFGSGTQLSVL.

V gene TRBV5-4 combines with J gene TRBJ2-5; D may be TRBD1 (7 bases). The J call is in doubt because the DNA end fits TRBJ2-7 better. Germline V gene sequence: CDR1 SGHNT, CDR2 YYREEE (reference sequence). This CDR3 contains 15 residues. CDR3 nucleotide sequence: TGTGCCAGCAGCTTGCCTCGACAGGGAGGCTACGAGCAGTACTTC. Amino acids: CASSLPRQGGYEQYF.

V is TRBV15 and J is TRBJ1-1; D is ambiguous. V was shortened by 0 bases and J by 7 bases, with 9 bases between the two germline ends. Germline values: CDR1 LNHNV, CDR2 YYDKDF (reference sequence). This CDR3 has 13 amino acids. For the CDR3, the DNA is TGTGCCACCAGCAGAGATCGTGGCCATGAAGCTTTCTTT. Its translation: CATSRDRGHEAFF.

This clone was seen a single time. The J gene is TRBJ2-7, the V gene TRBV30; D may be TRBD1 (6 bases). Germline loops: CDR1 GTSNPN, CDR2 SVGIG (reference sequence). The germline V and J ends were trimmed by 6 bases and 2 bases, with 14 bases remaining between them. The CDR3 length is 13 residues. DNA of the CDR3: TGTGCCTGCGCGACAGGAGTCCCCTACGAGCAGTACTTC. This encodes CACATGVPYEQYF.

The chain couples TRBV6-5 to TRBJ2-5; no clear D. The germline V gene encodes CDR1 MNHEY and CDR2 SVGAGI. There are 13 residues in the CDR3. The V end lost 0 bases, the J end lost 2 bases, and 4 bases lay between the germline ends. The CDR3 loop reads CASSYSLQETQYF. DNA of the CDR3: TGTGCCAGCAGTTACTCTCTGCAAGAGACCCAGTACTTC.

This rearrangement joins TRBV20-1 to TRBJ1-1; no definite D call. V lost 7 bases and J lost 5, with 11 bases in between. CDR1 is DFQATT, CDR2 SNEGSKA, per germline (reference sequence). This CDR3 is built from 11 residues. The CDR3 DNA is TGCAGTGTAGAGCAGGATACTGAAGCTTTCTTT. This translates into CSVEQDTEAFF.

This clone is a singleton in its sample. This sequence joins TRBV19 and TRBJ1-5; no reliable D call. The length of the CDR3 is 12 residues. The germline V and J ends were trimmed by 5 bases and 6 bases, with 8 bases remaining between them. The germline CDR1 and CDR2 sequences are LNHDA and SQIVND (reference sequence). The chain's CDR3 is CASSSPPQPQHF. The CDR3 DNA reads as TGTGCCAGTAGTTCCCCCCCTCAGCCCCAGCATTTT.

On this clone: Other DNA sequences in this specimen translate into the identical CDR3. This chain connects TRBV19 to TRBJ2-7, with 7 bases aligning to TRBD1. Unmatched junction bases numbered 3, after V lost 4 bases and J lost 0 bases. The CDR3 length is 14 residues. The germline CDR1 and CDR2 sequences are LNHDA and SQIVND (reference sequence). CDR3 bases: TGTGCCAGTAGTAAGACAGGGAGCTCCTACGAGCAGTACTTC. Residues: CASSKTGSSYEQYF.

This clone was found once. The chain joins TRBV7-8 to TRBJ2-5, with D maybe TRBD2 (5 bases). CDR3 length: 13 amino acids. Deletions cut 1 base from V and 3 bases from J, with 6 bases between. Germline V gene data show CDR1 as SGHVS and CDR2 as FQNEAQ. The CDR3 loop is CASSLGGKETQYF. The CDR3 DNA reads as TGTGCCAGCAGCTTAGGAGGGAAAGAGACCCAGTACTTC.

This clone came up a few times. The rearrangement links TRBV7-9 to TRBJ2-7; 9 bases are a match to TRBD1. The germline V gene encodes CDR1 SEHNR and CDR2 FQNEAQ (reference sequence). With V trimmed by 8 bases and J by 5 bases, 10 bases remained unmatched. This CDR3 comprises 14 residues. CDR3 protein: CASRRLGTGNEQYF. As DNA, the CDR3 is TGTGCCAGCCGTCGCCTCGGGACAGGGAACGAGCAGTACTTC.

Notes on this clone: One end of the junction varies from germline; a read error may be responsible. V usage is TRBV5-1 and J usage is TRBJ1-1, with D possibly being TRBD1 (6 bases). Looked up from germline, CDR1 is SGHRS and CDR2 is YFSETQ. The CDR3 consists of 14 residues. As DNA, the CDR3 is TGCGCCAGCAGCGAGGGGCAGGGGAACGCTGAAGCTTTCTTT. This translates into CASSEGQGNAEAFF.

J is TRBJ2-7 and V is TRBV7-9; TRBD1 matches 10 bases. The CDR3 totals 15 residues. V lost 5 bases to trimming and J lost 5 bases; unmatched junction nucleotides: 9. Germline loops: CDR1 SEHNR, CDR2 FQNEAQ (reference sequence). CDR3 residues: CASSRTGQGNHEQYF. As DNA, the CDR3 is TGTGCCAGCAGCCGCACGGGACAGGGGAACCACGAGCAGTACTTC.

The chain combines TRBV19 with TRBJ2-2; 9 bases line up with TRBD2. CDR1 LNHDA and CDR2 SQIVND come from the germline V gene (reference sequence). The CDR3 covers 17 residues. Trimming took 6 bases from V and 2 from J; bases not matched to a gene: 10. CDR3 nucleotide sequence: TGTGCCAGTAGAGGTGGGGCGGGAGGGTACAACACCGGGGAGCTGTTTTTT. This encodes CASRGGAGGYNTGELFF.

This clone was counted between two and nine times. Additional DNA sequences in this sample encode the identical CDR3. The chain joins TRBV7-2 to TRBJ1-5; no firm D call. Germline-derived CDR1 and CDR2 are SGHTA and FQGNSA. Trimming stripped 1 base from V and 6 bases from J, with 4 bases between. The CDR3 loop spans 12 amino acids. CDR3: CASSLVGQPQHF. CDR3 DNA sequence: TGTGCCAGCAGCTTAGTTGGTCAGCCCCAGCATTTT.

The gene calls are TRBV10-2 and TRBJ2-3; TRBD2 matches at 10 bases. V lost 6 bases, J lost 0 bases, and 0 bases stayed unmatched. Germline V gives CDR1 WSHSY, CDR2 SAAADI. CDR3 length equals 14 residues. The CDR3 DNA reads TGCGCCAGCAGGACTAGCGGGAGCACAGATACGCAGTATTTT. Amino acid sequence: CASRTSGSTDTQYF.

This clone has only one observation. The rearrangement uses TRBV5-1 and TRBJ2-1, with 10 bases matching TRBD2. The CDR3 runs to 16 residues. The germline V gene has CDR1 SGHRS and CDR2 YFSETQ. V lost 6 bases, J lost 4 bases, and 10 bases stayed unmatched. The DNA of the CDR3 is TGCGCCAGCACCCCGGGCGGGACTAGCGTTTACAATGAGCAGTTCTTC. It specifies CASTPGGTSVYNEQFF.

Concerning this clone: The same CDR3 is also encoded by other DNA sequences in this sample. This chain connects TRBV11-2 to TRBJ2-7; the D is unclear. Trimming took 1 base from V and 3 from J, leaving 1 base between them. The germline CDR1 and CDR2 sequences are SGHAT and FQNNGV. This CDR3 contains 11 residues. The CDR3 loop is CASSLVYEQYF. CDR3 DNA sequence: TGTGCCAGCAGCTTAGTCTACGAGCAGTACTTC.

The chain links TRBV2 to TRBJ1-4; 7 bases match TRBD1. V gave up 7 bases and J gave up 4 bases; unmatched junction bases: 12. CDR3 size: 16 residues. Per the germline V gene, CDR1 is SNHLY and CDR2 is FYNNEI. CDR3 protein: CASIVRGHSGNEKLFF. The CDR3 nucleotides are TGTGCCAGCATTGTTAGGGGGCACTCGGGTAATGAAAAACTGTTTTTT.

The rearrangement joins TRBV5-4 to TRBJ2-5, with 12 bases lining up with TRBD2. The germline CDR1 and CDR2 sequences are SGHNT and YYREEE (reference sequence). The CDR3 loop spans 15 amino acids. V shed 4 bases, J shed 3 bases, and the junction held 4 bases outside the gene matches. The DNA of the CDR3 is TGTGCCAGCAGCCGGGCTAGCGGGGGGGAAGAGACCCAGTACTTC. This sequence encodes CASSRASGGEETQYF.

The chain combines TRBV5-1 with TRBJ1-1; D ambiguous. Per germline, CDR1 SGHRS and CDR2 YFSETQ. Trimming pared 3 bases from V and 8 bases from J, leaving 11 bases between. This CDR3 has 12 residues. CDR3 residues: CASSWVEGEAFF. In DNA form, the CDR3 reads TGCGCCAGCAGCTGGGTGGAGGGCGAAGCTTTCTTT.

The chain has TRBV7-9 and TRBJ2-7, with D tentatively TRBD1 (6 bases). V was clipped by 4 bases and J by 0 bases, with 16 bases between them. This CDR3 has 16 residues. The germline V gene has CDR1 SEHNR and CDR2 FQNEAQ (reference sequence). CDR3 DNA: TGTGCCAGCAGCTCACAGGGCGGGCACCCCTCCTACGAGCAGTACTTC. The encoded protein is CASSSQGGHPSYEQYF.

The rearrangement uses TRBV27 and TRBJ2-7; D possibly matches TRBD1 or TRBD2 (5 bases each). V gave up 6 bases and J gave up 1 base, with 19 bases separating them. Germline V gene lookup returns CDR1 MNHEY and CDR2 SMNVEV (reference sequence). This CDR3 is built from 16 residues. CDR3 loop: CASRVRGAGISYEQYF. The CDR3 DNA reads TGTGCCAGCAGGGTAAGAGGGGCAGGGATTTCCTACGAGCAGTACTTC.

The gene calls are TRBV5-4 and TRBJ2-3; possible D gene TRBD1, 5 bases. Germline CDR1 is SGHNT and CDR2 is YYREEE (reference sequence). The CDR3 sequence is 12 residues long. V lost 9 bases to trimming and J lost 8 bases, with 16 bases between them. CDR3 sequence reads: CATSQASGTQYF. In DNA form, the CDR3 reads TGTGCCACCTCACAGGCCTCGGGTACGCAGTATTTT.

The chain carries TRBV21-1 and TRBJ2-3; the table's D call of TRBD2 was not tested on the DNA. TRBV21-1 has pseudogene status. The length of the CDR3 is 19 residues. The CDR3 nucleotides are TGTGCCAGCAGCAAAGGGTCTAGCGGGAGGCCCTGGGGCACAGATACGCAGTATTTT. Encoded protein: CASSKGSSGRPWGTDTQYF.

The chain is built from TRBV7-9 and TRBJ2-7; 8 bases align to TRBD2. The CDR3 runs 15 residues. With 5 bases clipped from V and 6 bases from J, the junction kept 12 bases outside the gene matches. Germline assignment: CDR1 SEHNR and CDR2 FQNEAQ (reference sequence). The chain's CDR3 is CASSPGLVYAREQYF. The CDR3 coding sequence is TGTGCCAGCAGCCCGGGACTAGTCTATGCGCGCGAGCAGTACTTC.

CDR3 region: CASSHLAGQSYNEQFF. The CDR3 DNA follows: TGCGCCAGCAGCCATTTAGCGGGACAGTCCTACAATGAGCAGTTCTTC. V gene TRBV4-1 combines with J gene TRBJ2-1; D possibly corresponds to TRBD2 (8 bases). The germline gives CDR1 MGHRA, CDR2 YSYEKL. Trimming cost V 3 bases and J 1 base, with 13 bases left between them. The CDR3 is made up of 16 amino acids.

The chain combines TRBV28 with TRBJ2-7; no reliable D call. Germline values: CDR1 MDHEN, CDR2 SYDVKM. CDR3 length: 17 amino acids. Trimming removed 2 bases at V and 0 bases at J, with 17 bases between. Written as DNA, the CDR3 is TGTGCCAGCAGTTTAGTCGGTGTTCGCAGATACTCCTACGAGCAGTACTTC. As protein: CASSLVGVRRYSYEQYF.

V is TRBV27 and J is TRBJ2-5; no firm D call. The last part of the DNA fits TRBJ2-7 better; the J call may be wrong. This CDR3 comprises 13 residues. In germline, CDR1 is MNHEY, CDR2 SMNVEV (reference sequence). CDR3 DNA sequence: TGTGCCAGCAGTTCCAGACAAGGGCTCGAGCAGTACTTC. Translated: CASSSRQGLEQYF.

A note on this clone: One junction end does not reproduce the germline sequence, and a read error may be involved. The CDR3 nucleotides are TGTGCCAGCACCTCCCGCGAACGTTGGACATCGAGGAACTTC. Translating gives CASTSRERWTSRNF. The chain is built from TRBV7-2 and TRBJ2-5; D might be TRBD1 (5 bases). CDR1 is SGHTA, CDR2 FQGNSA, per germline. The CDR3 extends over 14 amino acids.

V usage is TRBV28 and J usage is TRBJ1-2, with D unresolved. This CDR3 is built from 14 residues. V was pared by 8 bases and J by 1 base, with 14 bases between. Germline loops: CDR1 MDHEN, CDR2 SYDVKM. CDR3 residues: CASVIGGVNYGYTF. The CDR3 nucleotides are TGTGCCAGCGTAATCGGCGGGGTTAACTATGGCTACACCTTC.